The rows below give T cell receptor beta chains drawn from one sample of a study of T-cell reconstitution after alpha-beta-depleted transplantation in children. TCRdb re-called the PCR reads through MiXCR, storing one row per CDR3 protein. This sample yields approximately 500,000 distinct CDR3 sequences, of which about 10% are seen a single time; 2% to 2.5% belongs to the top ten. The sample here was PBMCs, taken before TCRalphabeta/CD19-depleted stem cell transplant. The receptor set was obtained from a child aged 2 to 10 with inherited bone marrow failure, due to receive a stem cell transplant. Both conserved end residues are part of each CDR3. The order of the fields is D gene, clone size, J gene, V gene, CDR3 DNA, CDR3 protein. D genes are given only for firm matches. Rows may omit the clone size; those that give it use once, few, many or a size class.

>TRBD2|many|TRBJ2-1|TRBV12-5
TGTGCTAGTGGTTTGTCCGATAGCGGGAGTGGGCAGTTCTTC
CASGLSDSGSGQFF
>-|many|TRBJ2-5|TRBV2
TGTGCCAGCACCGGCGGGGGCCCTGGGACCCAGTACTTC
CASTGGGPGTQYF
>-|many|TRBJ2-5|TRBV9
TGTGCCAGCAGCCCCCGAGGCAGGGAAGAGACCCAGTACTTC
CASSPRGREETQYF
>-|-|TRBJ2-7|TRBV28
TGTGCCATGGGCCCCGGGCTCCTTTCCTACGAGCAGTACTTC
CAMGPGLLSYEQYF
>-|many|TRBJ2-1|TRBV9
TGTGCCAGCAATACTATGAGCTCCTACAATGAGCAGTTCTTC
CASNTMSSYNEQFF
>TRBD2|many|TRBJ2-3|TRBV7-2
TGTGCCAGCAGCAGACTAGCGGGAGACCTTAAAGCAGATACGCAGTATTTT
CASSRLAGDLKADTQYF
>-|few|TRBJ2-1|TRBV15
TGTGCCACCAGCCCCCTGGGCAGGGGGGACTACAATGAGCAGTTCTTC
CATSPLGRGDYNEQFF
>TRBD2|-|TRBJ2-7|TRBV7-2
TGTGCCAGCAGCCCTCAGGGACTAGCGGGAGCGGTGGGCGAGCAGTACTTC
CASSPQGLAGAVGEQYF
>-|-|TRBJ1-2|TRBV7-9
TGTGCCCTATGGACCGTTACAACCCCGACCGCTGGCTATGGCTACACCTTC
CALWTVTTPTAGYGYTF
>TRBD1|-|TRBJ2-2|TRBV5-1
TGCGCCAGCAGCTTGGAGAGGGGGCGCACCGGGGAGCTGTTTTTT
CASSLERGRTGELFF
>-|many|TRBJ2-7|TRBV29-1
TGCAGCGTTGAAGAAACCTACGAGCAGTACTTC
CSVEETYEQYF
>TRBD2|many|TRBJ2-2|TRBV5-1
TGCGCCAGCAGCAGGGGACTAGCAGTGGCCGGCACCGGGGAGCTGTTTTTT
CASSRGLAVAGTGELFF
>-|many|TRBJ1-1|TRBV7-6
TGTGCCAGCAGCTTCCCGGACAGAGGAACAAACACTGAAGCTTTCTTT
CASSFPDRGTNTEAFF
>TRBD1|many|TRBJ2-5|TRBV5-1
TGCGCCAGCAGCTTTGCAGGGACAGCCGAAGAGACCCAGTACTTC
CASSFAGTAEETQYF
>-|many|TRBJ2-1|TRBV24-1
TGTGCCACCAGTGAACCGGGACGGGCCTACAATGAGCAGTTCTTC
CATSEPGRAYNEQFF
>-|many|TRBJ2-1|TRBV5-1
TGCGCCAGCAGCTATGATCAGAATGAGCAGTTCTTC
CASSYDQNEQFF
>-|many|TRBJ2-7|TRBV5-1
TGCGCCAGCAGCTTGATCGGCCTCCCCCTGGCGGACGAGCAGTACTTC
CASSLIGLPLADEQYF
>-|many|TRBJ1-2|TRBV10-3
TGTGCCATCAGCCCCGGTGATTCTAGGGGGGGCTACACCTTC
CAISPGDSRGGYTF
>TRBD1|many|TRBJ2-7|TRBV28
TGTGCCAGCAGTCAACTCGACAGGGTGGGGGAGCAGTACTTC
CASSQLDRVGEQYF
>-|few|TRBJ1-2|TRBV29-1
TGCAGCGTTGCGGGGGGGGTCGCCAACTATGGCTACACCTTC
CSVAGGVANYGYTF
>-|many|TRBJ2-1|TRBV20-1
TGCAGTGCTAACCCCCTCCATGAGCAGTTCTTC
CSANPLHEQFF
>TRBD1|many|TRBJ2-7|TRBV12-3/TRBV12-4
TGTGCCAGCAGCCCTCGGACAGGGGCCTACGAGCAGTACTTC
CASSPRTGAYEQYF
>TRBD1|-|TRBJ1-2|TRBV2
TGTGCCAGCAAGGGACAGGGGAACTATGGCTACACCTTC
CASKGQGNYGYTF
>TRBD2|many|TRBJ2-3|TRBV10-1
TGCGCCAGCAGCGGCGGACTAGCGGGAGACACGCAGTATTTT
CASSGGLAGDTQYF
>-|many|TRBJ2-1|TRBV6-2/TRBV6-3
TGTGCCAGCAGTTTGGAGGGCCGTGGTGAGCAGTTCTTC
CASSLEGRGEQFF